The 15 T cell receptor beta chains presented below share a single source sample, sequenced in a study of T cell repertoires in cytomegalovirus infection. TCRdb analysed the reads with MiXCR anew, one entry per CDR3 protein. The sample includes roughly 720,000 distinct CDR3 sequences, 35% to 45% of them seen just once. The source material was PBMCs. The receptors shown here come from a human donor in good health (CMV status not recorded). Some clones in this sample may be carry-over from other donors' samples.

The J gene is TRBJ2-7, the V gene TRBV5-6; possible D gene TRBD2, 6 bases. The CDR3 is 16 amino acids. CDR1 and CDR2 (germline): SGHDT, YYEEEE. Trimming stripped 0 bases from V and 4 bases from J, with 17 bases between. The DNA of the CDR3 is TGTGCCAGCAGCTTGGCTTTTCAGGAGGGGAGATACGAGCAGTACTTC. Its translation: CASSLAFQEGRYEQYF.

Only a few counts were recorded for this clonotype. In nucleotides, the CDR3 is TGTGCCAGCAGTCCGAGGGTATCTGGAAACACCATATATTTT. It specifies CASSPRVSGNTIYF. The rearrangement uses TRBV27 and TRBJ1-3, with unresolved D. This CDR3 comprises 14 residues. Trimming shortened V by 5 bases and J by 1 base, and 9 bases separated the two germline ends. Germline V CDR1 and CDR2: MNHEY, SMNVEV (reference sequence).

As regards this clonotype: One base away lies a much larger clone, so this may be a sequencing read error. The rearrangement links TRBV28 to TRBJ2-1; no firm D call. Germline values: CDR1 MDHEN, CDR2 SYDVKM. The length of the CDR3 is 12 residues. The CDR3: CANSFQVTEQFF. As DNA, the CDR3 is TGTGCCAACAGTTTTCAGGTCACGGAGCAGTTCTTC.

In regard to this clonotype: A clone one base away is much larger, so this may be a read error. This rearrangement joins TRBV7-9 to TRBJ2-7; the D gene is possibly TRBD1 (5 bases). The ends were cut back, 1 base at V and 3 bases at J, with 7 bases in the middle. Germline lookup yields CDR1 SEHNR and CDR2 FQNEAQ (reference sequence). This CDR3 contains 13 residues. The CDR3 spells CASSLVTGYEQYF. CDR3 in DNA: TGTGCCAGCAGCTTAGTTACAGGCTACGAGCAGTACTTC.

The sample holds a few counts of this clonotype. The chain couples TRBV4-1 to TRBJ1-2; possibly TRBD1 for D (5 bases). The CDR3 runs to 16 residues. V lost 4 bases, J lost 1 base, and 16 bases lay in between. Germline values: CDR1 MGHRA, CDR2 YSYEKL. This chain's CDR3 is CASSRFRDPFNYGYTF. The CDR3 nucleotides are TGCGCCAGCAGCCGATTCCGGGACCCTTTTAACTATGGCTACACCTTC.

The gene calls are TRBV19 and TRBJ2-6; 7 bases are shared with TRBD1. The length of the CDR3 is 15 residues. Germline loops: CDR1 LNHDA, CDR2 SQIVND (reference sequence). V lost 9 bases and J lost 0; bases outside the gene matches: 5. In DNA, the CDR3 is TGTGCCAGCGGGGACAGAAGCTCTGGGGCCAACGTCCTGACTTTC. Translated: CASGDRSSGANVLTF.

This clonotype was seen a handful of times. The chain joins TRBV29-1 to TRBJ1-3; TRBD1 matches 11 bases. The germline gives CDR1 SQVTM, CDR2 ANQGSEA. This CDR3 region has 14 residues. Trimming removed 6 bases from V and 4 bases from J; junction bases left unmatched: 5. The CDR3 DNA sequence: TGCAGCGTAAGGACAGGGGGCTCAGGAAACACCATATATTTT. It specifies CSVRTGGSGNTIYF.

This sequence joins TRBV28 and TRBJ1-4; D is ambiguous. The CDR3 has 15 amino acids. Trimming left V 5 bases short and J 7 bases short, with 17 bases between. CDR1 is MDHEN, CDR2 SYDVKM, per germline. CDR3 sequence reads: CASSRLPGKAEKLFF. The DNA for the CDR3 is TGTGCCAGCAGTCGTCTTCCGGGGAAAGCTGAAAAACTGTTTTTT.

The chain employs TRBV19 and TRBJ2-2; D gene ambiguous. Germline CDR1 is LNHDA and CDR2 is SQIVND (reference sequence). The CDR3 extends over 12 amino acids. V was clipped by 8 bases and J by 7 bases, with 11 bases between them. The CDR3 reads CASRLTGGELFF. CDR3 in DNA: TGTGCCAGTCGACTCACTGGCGGGGAGCTGTTTTTT.

This clonotype was counted at least ten times. CDR3 loop: CASSWPRDRGNTEAFF. The CDR3 DNA reads TGTGCCAGCAGCTGGCCCCGGGACAGGGGAAACACTGAAGCTTTCTTT. The chain uses TRBV7-9 and TRBJ1-1; 10 nucleotides match TRBD1. The CDR3 has 16 residues. The junction had 7 bases not matched to a gene; V was cut back by 4 bases and J by 2 bases. The germline gives CDR1 SEHNR, CDR2 FQNEAQ (reference sequence).

The rearrangement uses TRBV14 and TRBJ2-3, with D uncertain. This CDR3 has 15 residues. Trimming took off 1 base at V and 2 bases at J, with 10 bases between the two ends. Germline V lookup: CDR1 SGHDN, CDR2 FVKESK. The CDR3 loop reads CASSQVGPITDTQYF. The CDR3 region has the DNA TGTGCCAGCAGCCAAGTAGGTCCGATCACAGATACGCAGTATTTT.

This clonotype was recorded only once. Given the absence of the conserved phenylalanine or tryptophan at the CDR3 end, a read error is likely. The DNA is left out, because the CDR3 cannot be placed on it with certainty; the CDR3 is given as TCRdb lists it. The chain recombines TRBV4-2 with TRBJ1-2. The CDR3 is 16 amino acids long, termini counted. Germline CDR1 LGHNA, CDR2 YNFKEQ. The CDR3 is CASSQDPGSAAYGYTL.

The chain is built from TRBV25-1 and TRBJ2-7; 7 nucleotides match TRBD1. Per germline, CDR1 MGHDK and CDR2 SYGVNS. The V gene end was trimmed by 1 base and the J gene end by 5 bases; junction bases not matched to a gene: 5. This CDR3 region has 14 residues. CDR3 residues: CASSESSTGNEQYF. CDR3 DNA sequence: TGTGCCAGCAGTGAATCCTCGACAGGGAACGAGCAGTACTTC.

The V call is TRBV7-4, the J call TRBJ2-1; the D is unclear. The germline CDR1 and CDR2 sequences are SGHVT and SQSDAQ. The CDR3 totals 13 residues. The CDR3 DNA sequence: TGTGACACCTTCCAAGCCCCGAACAATGAGCAGTTCTTC. It specifies CDTFQAPNNEQFF.

J is TRBJ2-1 and V is TRBV27, with D possibly TRBD1 on 5 matching bases. The germline CDR1 and CDR2 sequences are MNHEY and SMNVEV (reference sequence). The CDR3 consists of 18 residues. Trimming removed 4 bases from V and 7 bases from J, with 26 bases in between. This chain's CDR3 is CASSSLPGRTPGENEQFF. The CDR3 DNA sequence: TGTGCCAGCAGTTCCCTCCCCGGCCGGACACCCGGAGAGAATGAGCAGTTCTTC.